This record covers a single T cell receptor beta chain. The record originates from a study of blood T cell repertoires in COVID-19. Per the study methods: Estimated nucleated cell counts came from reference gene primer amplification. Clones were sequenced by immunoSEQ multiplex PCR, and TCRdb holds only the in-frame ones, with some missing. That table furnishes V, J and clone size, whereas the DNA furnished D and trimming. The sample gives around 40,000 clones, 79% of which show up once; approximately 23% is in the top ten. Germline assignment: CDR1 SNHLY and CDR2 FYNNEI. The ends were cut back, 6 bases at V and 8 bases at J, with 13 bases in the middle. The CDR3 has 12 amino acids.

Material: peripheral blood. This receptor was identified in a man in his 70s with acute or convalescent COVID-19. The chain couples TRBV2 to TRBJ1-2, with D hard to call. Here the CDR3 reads CASSDNAWGYTF. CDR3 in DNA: TGTGCCAGCAGCGACAATGCCTGGGGCTACACCTTC.